This T cell receptor (beta chain) originates from a study of shared clonotypes between healthy human individuals. Remarks on this clone: Its antigen is unidentified.

Findings and caveats of the study: The study generally estimated greater richness for naive than memory subsets. Among donors, clonotype sharing was expected to be affected by sequencing depth.

V lost 4 bases and J lost 0, with 13 bases in between. CDR3 size: 16 residues. Germline CDR1 is MGHRA and CDR2 is YSYEKL. Data came from immunoSEQ multiplex PCR; TCRdb stores just in-frame clones and leaves some out. Here the sample spans roughly 640,000 clones, about 74% being singletons. The rearrangement uses TRBV4-1 and TRBJ2-1; D gene ambiguous. The source is a woman aged 25 to 39 in good health. Sequencing input: memory CD4+ T cells sorted from blood. Subset defined: CD45RA-negative fraction. CDR3 region: CASSRVHQSSYNEQFF. The DNA of the CDR3 is TGCGCCAGCAGCCGGGTGCACCAAAGCTCCTACAATGAGCAGTTCTTC.